Below, one T cell receptor beta chain is given with its context. The CDR3 loop spans 15 amino acids. Per germline, CDR1 SGHDN and CDR2 FVKESK. V lost 1 base and J lost 0, with 7 bases in between. An input of about 0.5 to 1 ug of RNA was subjected to reverse transcription using random hexamers. TCRdb fed the immunoSEQ multiplex PCR reads into MiXCR, producing one record per CDR3 protein. Of around 160,000 distinct CDR3 sequences detected, roughly 94% appear once; the ten largest clones hold roughly 0.1%. The record originates from a study of CD8 T cells in Susac syndrome. Negative isolation was used for CD8+ and CD4+ T cells and FACS enrichment for TEMRA cells.

Specimen: CD4+ T cells from PBMCs. The chain joins TRBV14 to TRBJ2-4; possibly TRBD1 for D (6 bases). The TCR originated in a human donor with multiple sclerosis. CDR3 residues: CASSQGQEAKNIQYF. The CDR3 DNA sequence: TGTGCCAGCAGCCAAGGACAGGAAGCCAAAAACATTCAGTACTTC. The full variable domain, rest sourced from reference TRBV14 and TRBJ2-4, is EAGVTQFPSHSVIEKGQTVTLRCDPISGHDNLYWYRRVMGKEIKFLLHFVKESKQDESGMPNNRFLAERTGGTYSTLKVQPAELEDSGVYFCASSQGQEAKNIQYFGAGTRLSVL.